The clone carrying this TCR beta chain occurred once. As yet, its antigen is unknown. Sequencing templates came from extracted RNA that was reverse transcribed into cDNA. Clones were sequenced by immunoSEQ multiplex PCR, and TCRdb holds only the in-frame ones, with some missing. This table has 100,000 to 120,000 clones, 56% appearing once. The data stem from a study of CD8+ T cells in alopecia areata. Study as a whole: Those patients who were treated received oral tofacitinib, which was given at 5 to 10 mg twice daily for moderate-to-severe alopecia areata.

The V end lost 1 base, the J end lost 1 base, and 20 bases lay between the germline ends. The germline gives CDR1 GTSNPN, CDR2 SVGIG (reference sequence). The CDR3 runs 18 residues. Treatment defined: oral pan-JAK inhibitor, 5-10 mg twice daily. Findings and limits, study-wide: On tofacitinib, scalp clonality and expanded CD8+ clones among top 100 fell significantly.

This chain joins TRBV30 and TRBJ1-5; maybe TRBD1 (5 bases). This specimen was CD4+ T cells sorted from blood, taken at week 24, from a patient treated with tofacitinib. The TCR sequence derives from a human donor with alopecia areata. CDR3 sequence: CAWSEPGRPLSSNQPQHF. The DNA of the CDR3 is TGTGCCTGGAGTGAGCCGGGACGACCTCTTAGCAGCAATCAGCCCCAGCATTTT. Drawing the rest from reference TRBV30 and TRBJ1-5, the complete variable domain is SQTIHQWPATLVQPVGSPLSLECTVEGTSNPNLYWYRQAAGRGLQLLFYSVGIGQISSEVPQNLSASRPQDRQFILSSKKLLLSDSGFYLCAWSEPGRPLSSNQPQHFGDGTRLSIL.